Listed here are 28 T cell receptor beta chains from one sample, sequenced in a study of CD8+CD57+ T cells in acquired aplastic anemia. Selection for sequencing was limited to patients who had shown CD8+CD57+ cell expansion by flow cytometry. Genomic DNA was employed as the template in profiling TCR beta VDJ and CDR3. Via MiXCR, TCRdb re-called the reads, giving one row per CDR3 protein. Altogether approximately 100,000 distinct CDR3 sequences are present, around 68% being singletons, with the ten largest covering over 55%. What was sequenced was sorted CD4+, CD8+, or CD8+CD57+ T cells (not recorded which) from PBMCs. These receptors were obtained from a human donor with aplastic anemia.

This clonotype came up a few times. The rearrangement links TRBV2 to TRBJ2-5; D tentatively reads TRBD1 or TRBD2 (5 bases each). V lost 8 bases and J lost 1, with 14 bases in between. The germline V gene has CDR1 SNHLY and CDR2 FYNNEI. This CDR3 contains 14 residues. CDR3 amino acids: CASCPVRGQETQYF. CDR3 coding DNA: TGTGCCAGCTGCCCCGTGAGGGGCCAAGAGACCCAGTACTTC.

The chain is built from TRBV11-2 and TRBJ2-5; D is undetermined. V was pared by 5 bases and J by 5 bases, with 12 bases between. Per germline, CDR1 SGHAT and CDR2 FQNNGV. This CDR3 contains 13 residues. CDR3 in DNA: TGTGCCAGCAGCCTTTCCCGGACGGAGACCCAGTACTTC. Protein sequence: CASSLSRTETQYF.

This sequence joins TRBV10-3 and TRBJ1-1; D ambiguous. Between the trimmed V and J ends, which lost 4 bases and 1 base, there was a span of 10 bases. CDR1 ENHRY and CDR2 SYGVKD come from the germline V gene. This CDR3 has 14 residues. CDR3 in DNA: TGTGCCATCAGTGGCACTGGAGAGAACACTGAAGCTTTCTTT. It codes for CAISGTGENTEAFF.

The chain has TRBV15 and TRBJ1-5; D unresolved. The CDR3 covers 15 residues. Trimming took off 0 bases at V and 0 bases at J, with 6 bases between the two ends. Germline values: CDR1 LNHNV, CDR2 YYDKDF (reference sequence). The CDR3 here is CATSREGYSNQPQHF. As DNA, the CDR3 is TGTGCCACCAGCAGAGAGGGTTATAGCAATCAGCCCCAGCATTTT.

This clonotype was counted only a few times. This rearrangement joins TRBV20-1 to TRBJ1-2; a possible D gene is TRBD1 (5 bases). The CDR3 spans 15 residues. With 1 base removed from V and 3 bases from J, the gap between germline ends came to 15 bases. Germline V CDR1 and CDR2: DFQATT, SNEGSKA (reference sequence). CDR3 DNA sequence: TGCAGTGCTAGAGGACGTGGGGGGTATGACTATGGCTACACCTTC. It yields the protein CSARGRGGYDYGYTF.

This clonotype was counted a few times. This rearrangement joins TRBV24-1 to TRBJ2-2; no definite D call. CDR3 length: 13 residues. The germline CDR1 and CDR2 sequences are KGHDR and SFDVKD. Trimming took off 4 bases at V and 0 bases at J, with 2 bases between the two ends. CDR3 loop: CATSDPNTGELFF. As DNA, the CDR3 is TGTGCCACCAGTGACCCGAACACCGGGGAGCTGTTTTTT.

The chain employs TRBV20-1 and TRBJ2-7; 9 bases fit TRBD1. The CDR3 spans 11 residues. In germline, CDR1 is DFQATT, CDR2 SNEGSKA (reference sequence). Trimming at V came to 5 bases and at J to 5 bases, leaving 1 base not matched to a gene. In DNA, the CDR3 is TGCAGTGCTCACAGGGGGCACGAGCAGTACTTC. It specifies CSAHRGHEQYF.

This sequence joins TRBV7-8 and TRBJ1-5; no reliable D call. CDR1 and CDR2 from the germline V gene are SGHVS and FQNEAQ. The CDR3 contains 15 residues. V was trimmed by 1 base and J by 1 base, leaving 8 bases between them. The CDR3 region has the DNA TGTGCCAGCAGCTTAGTCGGGGTGAGCAATCAGCCCCAGCATTTT. It is translated as CASSLVGVSNQPQHF.

This chain uses TRBV20-1 with TRBJ2-7; a possible D gene is TRBD1 (5 bases). The CDR3 is 15 residues long. CDR1 and CDR2 from the germline V gene are DFQATT and SNEGSKA (reference sequence). V was cut by 6 bases and J by 6 bases, with 24 bases left in between. CDR3 protein: CSATRQTGSLREQYF. The DNA for the CDR3 is TGCAGTGCGACCAGACAGACCGGTAGCCTACGCGAGCAGTACTTC.

This clonotype appeared a few times. The V and J genes are TRBV20-1 and TRBJ2-3; 8 positions match TRBD2. Germline CDR1 and CDR2: DFQATT and SNEGSKA (reference sequence). With 1 base clipped from V and 2 bases from J, the junction kept 5 bases outside the gene matches. The CDR3 has 15 residues. The CDR3, as DNA: TGCAGTGCTAGAGGAAAGCGGGGGAACACAGATACGCAGTATTTT. Translating it yields CSARGKRGNTDTQYF.

DNA of the CDR3: TGTGCCAGCAGCTTATCCGGGACAGCTTTCTACAATGAGCAGTTCTTC. Translation gives CASSLSGTAFYNEQFF. The chain uses TRBV7-6 and TRBJ2-1; 7 bases align to TRBD1. Germline V gene lookup returns CDR1 SGHVS and CDR2 FNYEAQ. The V gene end was trimmed by 2 bases and the J gene end by 3 bases; junction bases not matched to a gene: 7. This CDR3 comprises 16 residues.

This rearrangement joins TRBV25-1 to TRBJ1-2, with 8 bases that match TRBD1. The germline V gene has CDR1 MGHDK and CDR2 SYGVNS. The CDR3 is 15 amino acids. Unmatched junction bases numbered 9, after V lost 3 bases and J lost 6 bases. The CDR3 bases are TGTGCCAGCAGTGACCGAGGAGGACAGGGACATGGCTACACCTTC. Amino acids: CASSDRGGQGHGYTF.

J is TRBJ1-2 and V is TRBV20-1; 9 bases map to TRBD1. With V trimmed by 5 bases and J by 4 bases, 5 bases remained unmatched. The CDR3 is made up of 13 amino acids. Per the germline V gene, CDR1 is DFQATT and CDR2 is SNEGSKA (reference sequence). The CDR3 region is CSALTGGGYGYTF. CDR3 DNA: TGCAGTGCTCTAACAGGGGGCGGCTATGGCTACACCTTC.

This chain uses TRBV7-3 with TRBJ1-1, with a tentative D call TRBD1 (6 bases). V was cut by 2 bases and J by 6 bases, with 10 bases left in between. Germline V lookup: CDR1 SGHTA, CDR2 FQGTGA. The length of the CDR3 is 13 residues. For the CDR3, the DNA is TGTGCCAGCAGCTTAGACAGGTCCGCTGAAGCTTTCTTT. Translation: CASSLDRSAEAFF.

The table lists this clonotype with many counts. This rearrangement joins TRBV11-3 to TRBJ2-2; D is uncertain. Germline loops: CDR1 SGHNT, CDR2 YENEEA. The CDR3 runs 12 residues. The ends were cut back, 1 base at V and 5 bases at J, with 2 bases in the middle. The CDR3 region is CASSLVTGELFF. The CDR3 DNA follows: TGTGCCAGCAGCTTAGTAACCGGGGAGCTGTTTTTT.

The V gene is TRBV20-1, the J gene TRBJ1-5; D call uncertain. The CDR3 has 14 residues. Trimming cost V 6 bases and J 3 bases, with 15 bases left between them. In germline, CDR1 is DFQATT, CDR2 SNEGSKA (reference sequence). CDR3 sequence (DNA): TGCAGTGCCATTCAAACTCTGTCCAATCAGCCCCAGCATTTT. Translated, it gives CSAIQTLSNQPQHF.

The chain joins TRBV10-1 to TRBJ1-1, with D possibly being TRBD1 (5 bases). Trimming stripped 8 bases from V and 1 base from J, with 8 bases between. CDR3 length: 12 amino acids. Germline-derived CDR1 and CDR2 are WNHNN and SYGVQD (reference sequence). CDR3 amino acids: CASRGRNTEAFF. The DNA of the CDR3 is TGCGCCAGCCGGGGCAGGAACACTGAAGCTTTCTTT.

This clonotype was detected a few times. The V gene is TRBV27, the J gene TRBJ2-1, with D unclear. V lost 7 bases, J lost 9 bases, and 22 bases lay in between. This CDR3 contains 15 residues. In germline, CDR1 is MNHEY, CDR2 SMNVEV (reference sequence). CDR3 protein: CASTPADQRPGEQFF. CDR3 nucleotides: TGTGCCAGCACCCCCGCCGACCAAAGGCCGGGTGAGCAGTTCTTC.

This clonotype was recorded a few times. CDR3 sequence (DNA): TGCAGTGCTAGAGAGGCGGGGGGGTACTACGAGCAGTACTTC. Its translation: CSAREAGGYYEQYF. The gene calls are TRBV20-1 and TRBJ2-7; TRBD2 matches at 9 bases. The V and J ends lost 0 bases and 3 bases, in that order; junction bases with no gene match: 3. Looked up from germline, CDR1 is DFQATT and CDR2 is SNEGSKA (reference sequence). The CDR3 totals 14 residues.

This clonotype has ten or more counts. This chain links TRBV7-2 with TRBJ2-7; perhaps D is TRBD1 or TRBD2 (6 bases each). The CDR3 extends over 15 amino acids. The germline V gene has CDR1 SGHTA and CDR2 FQGNSA. Trimming took off 3 bases at V and 4 bases at J, with 16 bases between the two ends. The CDR3 DNA reads as TGTGCCAGCAGCTTGGATTGGGGGGCTCAGTACGAGCAGTACTTC. It yields the protein CASSLDWGAQYEQYF.

The chain recombines TRBV12-3 or TRBV12-4 with TRBJ1-6, with D possibly matching TRBD1 (5 bases). The CDR3 is made up of 15 amino acids. V lost 2 bases, J lost 7 bases, and 12 bases lay in between. CDR3 amino acids: CASSLTGGRNSPLHF. The CDR3 nucleotides are TGTGCCAGCAGTTTAACGGGGGGGAGGAATTCACCCCTCCACTTT.

The V call is TRBV7-9, the J call TRBJ2-7; 7 bases align to TRBD2. The CDR3 length is 13 residues. The germline V gene has CDR1 SEHNR and CDR2 FQNEAQ (reference sequence). V was pared by 5 bases and J by 1 base, with 2 bases of the junction left unmatched. The CDR3 loop is CASSHGGSYEQYF. In nucleotides, the CDR3 is TGTGCCAGCAGCCACGGGGGGTCCTACGAGCAGTACTTC. Using reference TRBV7-9 and TRBJ2-7 for the parts outside the CDR3, the full variable domain is DTGVSQNPRHKITKRGQNVTFRCDPISEHNRLYWYRQTLGQGPEFLTYFQNEAQLEKSRLLSDRFSAERPKGSFSTLEIQRTEQGDSAMYLCASSHGGSYEQYFGPGTRLTVT.

This clonotype was found a few times. The J gene is TRBJ2-3, the V gene TRBV20-1; TRBD2 aligns across 8 bases. The germline V gene encodes CDR1 DFQATT and CDR2 SNEGSKA (reference sequence). Trimming at V came to 5 bases and at J to 2 bases, leaving 6 bases not matched to a gene. The CDR3 loop spans 14 amino acids. The CDR3 loop reads CSAPTSGNTDTQYF. The CDR3 DNA reads as TGCAGTGCTCCCACTAGCGGTAACACAGATACGCAGTATTTT.

The V and J genes are TRBV24-1 and TRBJ2-7; possible D gene TRBD2, 6 bases. The V end was cut by 9 bases, the J end by 1 base, with 6 bases between. CDR1 and CDR2 (germline): KGHDR, SFDVKD. This CDR3 spans 11 amino acids. This CDR3 reads CATGGSYEQYF. CDR3 nucleotides: TGTGCCACCGGGGGGTCCTACGAGCAGTACTTC.

The chain recombines TRBV9 with TRBJ1-6; D might be TRBD1 (5 bases). V lost 6 bases, J lost 5 bases, and 9 bases lay in between. CDR3 size: 13 residues. The V gene's germline CDR1 is SGDLS and CDR2 YYNGEE. The CDR3 sequence: CASTEGDNSPLHF. CDR3 nucleotides: TGTGCCAGCACCGAAGGGGATAATTCACCCCTCCACTTT.

This chain connects TRBV19 to TRBJ2-1; perhaps TRBD2 as D (6 bases). Trimming took 2 bases from V and 3 from J, leaving 14 bases between them. The CDR3 is made up of 16 amino acids. The germline CDR1 and CDR2 sequences are LNHDA and SQIVND (reference sequence). The CDR3: CASSIKSAGYYNEQFF. The CDR3 region has the DNA TGTGCCAGTAGTATAAAATCGGCGGGATACTACAATGAGCAGTTCTTC.

V and J are TRBV5-6 and TRBJ1-2; TRBD1 matches at 10 bases. The junction had 4 bases not matched to a gene; V was cut back by 5 bases and J by 3 bases. Germline loops: CDR1 SGHDT, CDR2 YYEEEE. This CDR3 region has 14 residues. DNA for the CDR3: TGTGCCAGCAGACCGGGACAGGGGTACTATGGCTACACCTTC. It specifies CASRPGQGYYGYTF.

This chain links TRBV20-1 with TRBJ2-7, with D possibly matching TRBD1 (6 bases). V gave up 6 bases and J gave up 2 bases, with 11 bases separating them. CDR3 length: 12 residues. Germline CDR1 and CDR2: DFQATT and SNEGSKA (reference sequence). The DNA for the CDR3 is TGCAGTGCAAGCCGGGACACCTACGAGCAGTACTTC. It is translated as CSASRDTYEQYF.